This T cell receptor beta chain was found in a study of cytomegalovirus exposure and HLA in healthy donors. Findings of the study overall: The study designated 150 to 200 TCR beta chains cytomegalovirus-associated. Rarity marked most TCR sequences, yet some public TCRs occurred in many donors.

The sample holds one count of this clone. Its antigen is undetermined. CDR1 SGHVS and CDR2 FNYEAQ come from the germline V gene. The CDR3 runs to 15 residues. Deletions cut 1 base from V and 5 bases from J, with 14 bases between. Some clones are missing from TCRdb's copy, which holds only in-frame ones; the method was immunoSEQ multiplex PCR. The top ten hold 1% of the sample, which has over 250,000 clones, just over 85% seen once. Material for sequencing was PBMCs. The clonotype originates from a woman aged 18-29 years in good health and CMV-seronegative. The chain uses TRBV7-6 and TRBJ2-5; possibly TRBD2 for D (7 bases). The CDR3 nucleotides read TGTGCCAGCAGCTTAGAGGGGGGGCAGAGGGAGACCCAGTACTTC. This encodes CASSLEGGQRETQYF. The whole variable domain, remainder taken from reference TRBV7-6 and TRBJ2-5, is GAGVSQSPRYKVTKRGQDVALRCDPISGHVSLYWYRQALGQGPEFLTYFNYEAQQDKSGLPNDRFSAERPEGSISTLTIQRTEQRDSAMYRCASSLEGGQRETQYFGPGTRLLVL.